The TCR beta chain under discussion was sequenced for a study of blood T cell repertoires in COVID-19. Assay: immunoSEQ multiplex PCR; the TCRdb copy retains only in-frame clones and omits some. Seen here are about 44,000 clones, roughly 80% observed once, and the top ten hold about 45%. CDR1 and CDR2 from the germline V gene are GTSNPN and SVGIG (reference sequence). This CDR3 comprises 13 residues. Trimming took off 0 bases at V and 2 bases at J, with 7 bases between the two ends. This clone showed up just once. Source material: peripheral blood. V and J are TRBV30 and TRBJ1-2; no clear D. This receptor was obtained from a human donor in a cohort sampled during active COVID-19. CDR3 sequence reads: CAWSVLFNYGYTF. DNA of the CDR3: TGTGCCTGGAGTGTTCTGTTCAACTATGGCTACACCTTC.